The table lists the clone carrying this TCR beta chain with many counts. Time point: newly diagnosed GD, antithyroid drugs for less than 3 months. Preparation of the TCR library used RNA extracted from PBMCs. This entry comes from a study of regulatory T cells in long-lasting Graves disease. J was trimmed by 4 bases and V by 3 bases; bases with no gene match: 6. Germline V CDR1 and CDR2: SGHAT, FQNNGV. The CDR3 covers 16 residues. The TCR beta library used iRepertoire HTBI primers with Arm-PCR amplification of CDR3. TCRdb reprocessed the multiplex PCR reads with MiXCR, giving one entry per CDR3 protein. Of 350,000 to 500,000 distinct CDR3 sequences listed, about 15% are singletons. In addition, the sample was reused for a study of T cells in Graves' hyperthyroidism and ophthalmopathy.

The TCR originated in a young woman with Graves disease. The sample here was peripheral blood mononuclear cells (PBMCs), taken at new diagnosis, from a patient treated with antithyroid drugs. This chain connects TRBV11-2 to TRBJ2-3; 11 nucleotides agree with TRBD2. This CDR3 is CASSFGTSGSADTQYF. The DNA for the CDR3 is TGTGCCAGCAGCTTCGGAACTAGCGGGAGTGCAGATACGCAGTATTTT. Filled out from reference TRBV11-2 and TRBJ2-3, the complete variable domain reads EAGVAQSPRYKIIEKRQSVAFWCNPISGHATLYWYQQILGQGPKLLIQFQNNGVVDDSQLPKDRFSAERLKGVDSTLKIQPAKLEDSAVYLCASSFGTSGSADTQYFGPGTRLTVL.